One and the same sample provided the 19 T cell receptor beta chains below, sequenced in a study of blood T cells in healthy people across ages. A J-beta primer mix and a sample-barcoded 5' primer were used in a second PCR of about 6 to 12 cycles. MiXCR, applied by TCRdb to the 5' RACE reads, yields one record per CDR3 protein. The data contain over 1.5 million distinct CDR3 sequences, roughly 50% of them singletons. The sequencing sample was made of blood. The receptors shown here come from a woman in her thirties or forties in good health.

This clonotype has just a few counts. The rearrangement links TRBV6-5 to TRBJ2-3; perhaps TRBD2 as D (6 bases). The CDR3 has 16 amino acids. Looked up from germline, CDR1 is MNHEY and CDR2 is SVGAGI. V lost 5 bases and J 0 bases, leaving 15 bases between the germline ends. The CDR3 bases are TGTGCCAGCAGTCCAGGGAGGATATCTAGCACAGATACGCAGTATTTT. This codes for CASSPGRISSTDTQYF.

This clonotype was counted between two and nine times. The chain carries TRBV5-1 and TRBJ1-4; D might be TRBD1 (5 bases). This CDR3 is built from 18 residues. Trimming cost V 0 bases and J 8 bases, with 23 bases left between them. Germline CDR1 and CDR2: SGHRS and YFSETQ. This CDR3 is CASSLVSPGDLPLEKLFF. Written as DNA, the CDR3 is TGCGCCAGCAGCTTGGTTTCCCCGGGGGACCTCCCGTTGGAAAAACTGTTTTTT.

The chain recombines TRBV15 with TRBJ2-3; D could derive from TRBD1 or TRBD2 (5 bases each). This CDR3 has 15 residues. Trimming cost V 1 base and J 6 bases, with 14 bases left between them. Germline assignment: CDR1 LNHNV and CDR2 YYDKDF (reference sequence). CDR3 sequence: CATSRGGPGTDTQYF. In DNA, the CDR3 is TGTGCCACCAGCAGAGGGGGCCCCGGGACGGATACGCAGTATTTT.

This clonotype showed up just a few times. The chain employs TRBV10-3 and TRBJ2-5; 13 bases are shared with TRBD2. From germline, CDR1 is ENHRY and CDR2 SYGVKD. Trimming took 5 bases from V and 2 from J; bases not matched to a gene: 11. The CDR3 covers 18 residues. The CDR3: CAISKTSGGAQGQETQYF. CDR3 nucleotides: TGTGCCATCAGTAAAACTAGCGGGGGGGCACAGGGTCAAGAGACCCAGTACTTC.

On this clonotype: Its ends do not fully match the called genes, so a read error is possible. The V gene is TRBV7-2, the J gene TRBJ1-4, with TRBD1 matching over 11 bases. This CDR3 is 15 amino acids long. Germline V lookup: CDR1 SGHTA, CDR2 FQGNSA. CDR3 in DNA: TGTGCCGGCAGCTTAATGCGGACAGGGGGCGAAAAACTGTTTTTT. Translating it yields CAGSLMRTGGEKLFF. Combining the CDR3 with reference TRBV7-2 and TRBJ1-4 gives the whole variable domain GAGVSQSPSNKVTEKGKDVELRCDPISGHTALYWYRQSLGQGLEFLIYFQGNSAPDKSGLPSDRFSAERTGGSVSTLTIQRTQQEDSAVYLCAGSLMRTGGEKLFFGSGTQLSVL.

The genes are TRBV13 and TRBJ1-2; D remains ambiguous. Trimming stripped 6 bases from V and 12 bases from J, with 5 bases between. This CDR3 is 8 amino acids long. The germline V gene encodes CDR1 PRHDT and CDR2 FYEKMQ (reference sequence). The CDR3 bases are TGTGCCAGCAGTCTCGACACCTTC. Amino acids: CASSLDTF.

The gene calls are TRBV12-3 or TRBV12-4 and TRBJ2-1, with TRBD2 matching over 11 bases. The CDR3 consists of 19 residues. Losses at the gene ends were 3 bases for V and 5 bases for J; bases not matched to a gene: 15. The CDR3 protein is CASSLEFSGGAVQDNEQFF. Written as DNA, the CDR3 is TGTGCCAGCAGTTTGGAGTTTAGCGGGGGGGCAGTCCAGGACAATGAGCAGTTCTTC.

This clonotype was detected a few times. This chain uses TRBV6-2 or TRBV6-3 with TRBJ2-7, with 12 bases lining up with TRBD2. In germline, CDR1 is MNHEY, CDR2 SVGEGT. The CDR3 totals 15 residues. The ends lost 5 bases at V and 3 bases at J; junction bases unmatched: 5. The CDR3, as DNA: TGTGCCAGCAGTCGATCTAGCGGGGGGGACTACGAGCAGTACTTC. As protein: CASSRSSGGDYEQYF.

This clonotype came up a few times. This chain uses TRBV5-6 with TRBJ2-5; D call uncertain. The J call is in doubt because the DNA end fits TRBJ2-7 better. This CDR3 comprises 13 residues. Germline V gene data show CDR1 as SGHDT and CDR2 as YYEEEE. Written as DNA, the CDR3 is TGTGCCAGCAGCGTGAGCGCCACCTACGAGCAGTACTTC. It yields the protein CASSVSATYEQYF.

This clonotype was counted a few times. For the CDR3, the DNA is TGCAGTGCTAGTGGTGCAGGGGATGGGGCCGGTGGCTACACCTTC. This codes for CSASGAGDGAGGYTF. This chain connects TRBV20-1 to TRBJ1-2, with TRBD1 as a possible D gene (6 bases). V was trimmed by 3 bases and J by 7 bases, leaving 21 bases between them. Germline CDR1 is DFQATT and CDR2 is SNEGSKA (reference sequence). The CDR3 sequence is 15 residues long.

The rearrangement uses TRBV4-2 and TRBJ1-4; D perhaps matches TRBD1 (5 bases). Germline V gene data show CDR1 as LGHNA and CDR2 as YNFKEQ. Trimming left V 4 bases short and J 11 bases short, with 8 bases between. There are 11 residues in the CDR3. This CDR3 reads CASSPGGKLFF. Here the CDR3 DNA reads TGTGCCAGCAGCCCGGGGGGGAAACTGTTTTTT.

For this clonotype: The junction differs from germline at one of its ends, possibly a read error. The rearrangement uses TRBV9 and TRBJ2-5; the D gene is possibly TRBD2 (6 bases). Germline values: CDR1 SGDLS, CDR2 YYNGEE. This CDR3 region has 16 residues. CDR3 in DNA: TGTGCCAGCAGCGTAGCCCCCGGAGGGTCCCAAGAGACCCGGTACTTC. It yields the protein CASSVAPGGSQETRYF.

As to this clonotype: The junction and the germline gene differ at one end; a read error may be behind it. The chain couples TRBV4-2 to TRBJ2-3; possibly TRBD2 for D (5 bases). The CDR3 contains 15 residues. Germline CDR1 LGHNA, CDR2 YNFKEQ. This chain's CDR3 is CASSQDRTGTDAQYF. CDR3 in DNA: TGTGCCAGCAGCCAGGATCGGACTGGCACAGATGCGCAGTATTTT.

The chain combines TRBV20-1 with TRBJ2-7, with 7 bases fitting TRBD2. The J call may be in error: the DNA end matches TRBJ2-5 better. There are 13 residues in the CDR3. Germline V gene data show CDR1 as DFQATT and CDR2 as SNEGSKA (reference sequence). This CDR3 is CSARAGTIKTQYF. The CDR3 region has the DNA TGCAGTGCTAGGGCAGGGACTATAAAGACCCAGTACTTC.

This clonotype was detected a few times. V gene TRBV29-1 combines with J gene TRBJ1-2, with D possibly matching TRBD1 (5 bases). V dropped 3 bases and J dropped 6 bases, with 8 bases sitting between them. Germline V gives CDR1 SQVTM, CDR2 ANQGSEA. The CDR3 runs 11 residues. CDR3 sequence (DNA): TGCAGCGTTGAGGGCAGGGATGGCTACACCTTC. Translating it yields CSVEGRDGYTF.

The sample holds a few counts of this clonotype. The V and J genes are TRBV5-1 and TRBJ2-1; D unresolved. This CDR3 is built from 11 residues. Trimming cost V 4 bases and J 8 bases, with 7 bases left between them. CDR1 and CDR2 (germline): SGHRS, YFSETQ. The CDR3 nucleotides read TGCGCCAGCAGCGCCGGCGATGAGCAGTTCTTC. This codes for CASSAGDEQFF.

CDR3 loop: CATRKTAGSTDTQYF. DNA for the CDR3: TGTGCCACCAGAAAAACAGCGGGGAGCACAGATACGCAGTATTTT. The V gene is TRBV24-1, the J gene TRBJ2-3, with TRBD2 matching 7 bases. The CDR3 runs to 15 residues. Trimming cost V 7 bases and J 0 bases; bases outside gene matches: 6. Germline CDR1 is KGHDR and CDR2 is SFDVKD.

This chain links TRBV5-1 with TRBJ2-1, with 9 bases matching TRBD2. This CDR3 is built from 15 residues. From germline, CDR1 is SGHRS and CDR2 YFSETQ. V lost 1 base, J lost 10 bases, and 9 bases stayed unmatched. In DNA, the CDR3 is TGCGCCAGCAGCTTGCTGATAGCGGGGGAGGGGGAGCAGTTCTTC. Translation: CASSLLIAGEGEQFF.

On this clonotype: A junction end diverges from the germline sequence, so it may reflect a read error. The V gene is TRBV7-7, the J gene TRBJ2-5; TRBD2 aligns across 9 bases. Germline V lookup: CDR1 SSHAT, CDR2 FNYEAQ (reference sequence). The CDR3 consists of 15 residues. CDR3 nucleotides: TGTGCTAGCAGCTACGGACTAGCGCACCAAGAGACCCAGTACTTC. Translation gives CASSYGLAHQETQYF. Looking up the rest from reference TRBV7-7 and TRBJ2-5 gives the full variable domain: GAGVSQSPRYKVTKRGQDVTLRCDPISSHATLYWYQQALGQGPEFLTYFNYEAQPDKSGLPSDRFSAERPEGSISTLTIQRTEQRDSAMYRCASSYGLAHQETQYFGPGTRLLVL.